The clone carrying this T cell receptor (beta chain) came up once. Its antigen is still unknown. The germline V gene has CDR1 SGHVS and CDR2 FNYEAQ. The CDR3 totals 15 residues. The V end was cut by 5 bases, the J end by 2 bases, with 16 bases between. These data come from a study of cytomegalovirus exposure and HLA in healthy donors. Across the study: It was reported in a later analysis that the same platform had been used for the 120 or so validation repertoires as for the roughly 670 first-cohort repertoires. Study results and caveats: In the approximately 120 validation repertoires, a later analysis found that first-cohort TCR clusters tended to co-occur. Diagnosis of cytomegalovirus status made by the classifier reportedly showed high specificity and sensitivity.

Method: immunoSEQ multiplex PCR; TCRdb's copy keeps in-frame clones and lacks some. The table includes 40,000 to 55,000 clones, about nine tenths detected once. Donors were drawn from the approximately 110-subject validation cohort, separate from the approximately 680-subject first cohort. The chain has TRBV7-6 and TRBJ2-7; maybe TRBD2 (6 bases). The specimen was PBMCs. This TCR derives from a woman between 25 and 40 years old in good health and CMV-seronegative. Here the CDR3 DNA reads TGTGCCAGCAGCCCGCCCGGAAAGCGGGCCTACGAGCAGTACTTC. Translation: CASSPPGKRAYEQYF.